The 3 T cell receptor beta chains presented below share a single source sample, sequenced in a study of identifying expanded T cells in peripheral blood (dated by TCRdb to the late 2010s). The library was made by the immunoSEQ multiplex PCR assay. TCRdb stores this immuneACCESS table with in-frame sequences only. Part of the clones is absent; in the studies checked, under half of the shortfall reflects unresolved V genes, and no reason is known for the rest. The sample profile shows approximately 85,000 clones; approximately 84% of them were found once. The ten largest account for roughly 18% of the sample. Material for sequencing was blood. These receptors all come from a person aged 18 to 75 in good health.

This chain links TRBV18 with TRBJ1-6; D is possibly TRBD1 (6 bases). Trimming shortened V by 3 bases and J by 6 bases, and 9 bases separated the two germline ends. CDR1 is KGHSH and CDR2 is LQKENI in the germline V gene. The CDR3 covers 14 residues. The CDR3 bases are TGTGCCAGCTCACCCACCAGGGGTAATTCACCCCTCCACTTT. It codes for CASSPTRGNSPLHF. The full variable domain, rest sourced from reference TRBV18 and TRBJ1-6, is NAGVMQNPRHLVRRRGQEARLRCSPMKGHSHVYWYRQLPEEGLKFMVYLQKENIIDESGMPKERFSAEFPKEGPSILRIQQVVRGDSAAYFCASSPTRGNSPLHFGNGTRLTVT.

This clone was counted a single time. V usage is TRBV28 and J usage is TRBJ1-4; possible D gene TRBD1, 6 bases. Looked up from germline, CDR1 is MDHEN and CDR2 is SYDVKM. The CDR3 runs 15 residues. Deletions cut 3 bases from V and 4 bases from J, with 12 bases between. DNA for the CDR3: TGTGCCAGCAGTTTCGAGGACAGCCTTAATGAAAAACTGTTTTTT. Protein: CASSFEDSLNEKLFF.

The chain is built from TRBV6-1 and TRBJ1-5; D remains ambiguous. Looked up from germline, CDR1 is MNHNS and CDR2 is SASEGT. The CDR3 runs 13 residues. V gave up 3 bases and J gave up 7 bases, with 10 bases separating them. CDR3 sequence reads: CASSDGYTQPQHF. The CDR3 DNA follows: TGTGCCAGCAGTGACGGGTACACCCAGCCCCAGCATTTT.